This T cell receptor (beta chain) was sequenced during a study of shared clonotypes between healthy human individuals. Turning to the study itself: Three plates were used per donor for CD4 naive, three for CD4 memory, two for CD8 naive and one for CD8 memory. Study conclusions and caveats: The sharing of 4% to 5.5% of naive CD4 clonotypes was seen across a handful of donors. Sampling covered blood only; tissue repertoires likely differ.

The split of CD4+ cells yielded CD45RA+ naive and CD45RA-negative memory subsets. Data came from immunoSEQ multiplex PCR; TCRdb stores just in-frame clones and leaves some out. The sample lists millions of clones, more than 80% seen once, with around 0.15% in the top ten. Concerning this clone: Its antigen is still unknown.

Losses at the gene ends were 3 bases for V and 5 bases for J; bases not matched to a gene: 5. Germline CDR1 and CDR2: MDHEN and SYDVKM. The CDR3 length is 15 residues. The gene calls are TRBV28 and TRBJ2-2, with 8 bases aligning to TRBD1. This sequence originates from a man in his late teens or twenties in good health. The sample taken for sequencing was naive CD4+ T cells sorted from blood. Subset in this sample: CD45RA+ positively selected. The CDR3 protein is CASSFTGGYTGELFF. CDR3 DNA sequence: TGTGCCAGCAGTTTTACAGGGGGTTATACCGGGGAGCTGTTTTTT.